A single sample is the source of the 24 T cell receptor beta chains below, sequenced in a study of Ad26.COV2.S vaccination and SARS-CoV-2 variants. Libraries were prepared by immunoSEQ multiplex PCR; TCRdb keeps only in-frame clonotypes and omits some of them. The sample has about 380,000 clones; 83% are singletons. Described treatment: about 20 received Ad26.COV2.S at low or high dose, single or two shots; 5 received placebo; per-sample allocation not given. The study sampled participants on day 63 after the first vaccine or placebo injection. This material consisted of peripheral blood, taken in a trial of Ad26.COV2.S vaccine versus placebo. These receptors were collected from a person between 18 and 60 years old who received the Ad26.COV2.S COVID-19 vaccine or a placebo.

This rearrangement joins TRBV6-2 or TRBV6-3 to TRBJ2-2; no definite D call. Trimming took off 2 bases at V and 2 bases at J, with 6 bases between the two ends. Germline-derived CDR1 and CDR2 are MNHEY and SVGEGT. The CDR3 is made up of 14 amino acids. CDR3 loop: CASSYTVNTGELFF. The CDR3 coding sequence is TGTGCCAGCAGTTACACGGTAAACACCGGGGAGCTGTTTTTT.

The chain uses TRBV5-1 and TRBJ2-1; D is undetermined. Germline V lookup: CDR1 SGHRS, CDR2 YFSETQ. CDR3 length: 13 amino acids. Between the trimmed V and J ends, which lost 5 bases and 8 bases, there was a span of 14 bases. In DNA form, the CDR3 reads TGCGCCAGCAGAAGAAGCTTCATCGATGAGCAGTTCTTC. It specifies CASRRSFIDEQFF.

This chain connects TRBV27 to TRBJ1-4, with TRBD1 identical over 12 bases. Germline V gene data show CDR1 as MNHEY and CDR2 as SMNVEV (reference sequence). The length of the CDR3 is 14 residues. With 6 bases clipped from V and 8 bases from J, the junction kept 4 bases outside the gene matches. The CDR3 spells CASRGTGGGEKLFF. The CDR3 DNA sequence: TGTGCCAGCAGGGGGACAGGGGGCGGGGAAAAACTGTTTTTT.

The CDR3 nucleotides are TGTGCCAGCAGTTTGCACAGAAACACCGGGGAGCTGTTTTTT. Its translation is CASSLHRNTGELFF. V and J are TRBV6-5 and TRBJ2-2, with D uncertain. Germline V CDR1 and CDR2: MNHEY, SVGAGI. V dropped 4 bases and J dropped 2 bases, with 8 bases sitting between them. CDR3 length equals 14 residues.

This clone was seen only once. V and J are TRBV10-2 and TRBJ2-7; the match to TRBD1 covers 9 bases. V lost 4 bases to trimming and J lost 4 bases; unmatched junction nucleotides: 2. This CDR3 is built from 13 residues. Looked up from germline, CDR1 is WSHSY and CDR2 is SAAADI. The CDR3 region has the DNA TGCGCCAGCAGTGTGGGACAGGGATACGAGCAGTACTTC. Amino acid sequence: CASSVGQGYEQYF.

The chain recombines TRBV5-4 with TRBJ1-6; D remains unclear. This CDR3 is 14 amino acids long. V shed 6 bases and J shed 6 bases, with 13 bases lying between them. CDR1 SGHNT and CDR2 YYREEE come from the germline V gene (reference sequence). The CDR3 loop reads CASKEIGSNSPLHF. DNA of the CDR3: TGTGCCAGCAAAGAAATTGGGAGTAATTCACCCCTCCACTTT.

This rearrangement joins TRBV24-1 to TRBJ2-2; the D gene is possibly TRBD1 (7 bases). The germline V and J ends were trimmed by 5 bases and 4 bases, with 13 bases remaining between them. This CDR3 region has 15 residues. Germline values: CDR1 KGHDR, CDR2 SFDVKD. The CDR3 loop is CATSAGGHLTGELFF. DNA of the CDR3: TGTGCCACCAGTGCAGGGGGGCACCTCACCGGGGAGCTGTTTTTT.

This sequence joins TRBV7-7 and TRBJ2-1; 11 nucleotides match TRBD2. Losses at the gene ends were 10 bases for V and 6 bases for J; bases not matched to a gene: 11. Germline V gene data show CDR1 as SSHAT and CDR2 as FNYEAQ (reference sequence). The CDR3 has 15 amino acids. The CDR3 loop is CAMTSGVPRGNEQFF. The CDR3 bases are TGTGCCATGACTAGCGGGGTCCCCCGGGGCAATGAGCAGTTCTTC.

This chain connects TRBV6-4 to TRBJ2-4; D not certain. Between the trimmed V and J ends, which lost 2 bases and 0 bases, there was a span of 11 bases. CDR3 length: 16 residues. The germline gives CDR1 MRHNA, CDR2 SNTAGT. This chain's CDR3 is CASSDRWFLAKNIQYF. In DNA, the CDR3 is TGTGCCAGCAGTGACAGATGGTTTCTAGCCAAAAACATTCAGTACTTC.

The CDR3 nucleotides are TGTGCCAGTAGTATTCCAGGGGGCGGCAATCAGCCCCAGCATTTT. Its protein product is CASSIPGGGNQPQHF. The chain recombines TRBV19 with TRBJ1-5; the match to TRBD1 covers 8 bases. Germline V gene sequence: CDR1 LNHDA, CDR2 SQIVND (reference sequence). The length of the CDR3 is 15 residues. Losses at the gene ends were 3 bases for V and 2 bases for J; bases not matched to a gene: 3.

This clone was counted only a few times. The chain has TRBV4-1 and TRBJ1-1, with 10 positions matching TRBD1. This CDR3 is 16 amino acids long. Germline CDR1 and CDR2: MGHRA and YSYEKL. With 6 bases clipped from V and 4 bases from J, the junction kept 11 bases outside the gene matches. In nucleotides, the CDR3 is TGCGCCAGCAGTCGCTTGGGGGGACAGGGGAGCACTGAAGCTTTCTTT. Translated: CASSRLGGQGSTEAFF.

This sequence joins TRBV7-2 and TRBJ2-7, with a weak D call TRBD2 (5 bases). Germline V gene sequence: CDR1 SGHTA, CDR2 FQGNSA. The V end lost 5 bases, the J end lost 3 bases, and 11 bases lay between the germline ends. The CDR3 has 13 amino acids. The DNA of the CDR3 is TGTGCCAGCAGCCCACAGCGGTACTACGAGCAGTACTTC. This codes for CASSPQRYYEQYF.

The rearrangement joins TRBV19 to TRBJ1-1; maybe TRBD1 (6 bases). The CDR3 contains 14 residues. Trimming removed 8 bases at V and 1 base at J, with 14 bases between. In germline, CDR1 is LNHDA, CDR2 SQIVND (reference sequence). Here the CDR3 reads CASGRQATNTEAFF. CDR3 nucleotide sequence: TGTGCCAGTGGGAGACAGGCGACGAACACTGAAGCTTTCTTT.

The chain carries TRBV9 and TRBJ1-2; D is unresolved. Trimming stripped 3 bases from V and 6 bases from J, with 21 bases between. Germline V gene data show CDR1 as SGDLS and CDR2 as YYNGEE. This CDR3 contains 16 residues. CDR3 protein: CASSAPIFGEMDGYTF. The DNA of the CDR3 is TGTGCCAGCAGCGCACCAATTTTTGGGGAGATGGATGGCTACACCTTC.

V is TRBV6-5 and J is TRBJ2-6, with a tentative D call TRBD1 (5 bases). This CDR3 has 15 amino acids. The V end was cut by 6 bases, the J end by 0 bases, with 9 bases between. Germline V gene sequence: CDR1 MNHEY, CDR2 SVGAGI. CDR3 nucleotide sequence: TGTGCCAGCAGCGACAGCGTCTCTGGGGCCAACGTCCTGACTTTC. This encodes CASSDSVSGANVLTF.

The rearrangement uses TRBV27 and TRBJ2-7; D is possibly TRBD1 (6 bases). The CDR3 consists of 15 residues. Per germline, CDR1 MNHEY and CDR2 SMNVEV (reference sequence). Deletions cut 5 bases from V and 1 base from J, with 15 bases between. CDR3 amino acids: CASSPWGRGSYEQYF. The CDR3 DNA reads as TGTGCCAGCAGTCCATGGGGCAGGGGTTCCTACGAGCAGTACTTC.

This clone was seen once. This chain connects TRBV6-5 to TRBJ2-5, with D tentatively TRBD1 (6 bases). CDR3 length equals 14 residues. V was trimmed by 8 bases and J by 5 bases, leaving 18 bases between them. Germline values: CDR1 MNHEY, CDR2 SVGAGI. The CDR3 sequence is CASLRLGARETQYF. DNA for the CDR3: TGTGCCAGCCTTCGGCTGGGGGCGCGCGAGACCCAGTACTTC.

The chain is built from TRBV6-5 and TRBJ1-1; tentatively, D is TRBD1 (6 bases). Germline V gene lookup returns CDR1 MNHEY and CDR2 SVGAGI. Trimming removed 5 bases at V and 11 bases at J, with 18 bases between. The length of the CDR3 is 13 residues. CDR3 bases: TGTGCCAGCAGTCCGCGTCAGGGGACGCGCGCTTTCTTT. It is translated as CASSPRQGTRAFF.

The gene calls are TRBV5-4 and TRBJ2-5; 7 positions agree with TRBD1. The V and J ends lost 3 bases and 2 bases, in that order; junction bases with no gene match: 1. Looked up from germline, CDR1 is SGHNT and CDR2 is YYREEE (reference sequence). CDR3 length: 13 amino acids. CDR3 nucleotides: TGTGCCAGCAGCTCGACAGGGCAAGAGACCCAGTACTTC. Its translation is CASSSTGQETQYF.

About this clone itself: In the same sample, other DNA sequences code for this CDR3. This chain uses TRBV24-1 with TRBJ2-7; TRBD1 agrees at 10 bases. The trim removed 4 bases at V and 3 bases at J, leaving 5 bases unmatched. The CDR3 is made up of 15 amino acids. Per germline, CDR1 KGHDR and CDR2 SFDVKD. The CDR3 DNA sequence: TGTGCCACCAGTGACCCTGGACAGGGGGGCTACGAGCAGTACTTC. This gives the protein CATSDPGQGGYEQYF.

This rearrangement joins TRBV5-1 to TRBJ2-5; weak D call: TRBD1 (6 bases). V was trimmed by 7 bases and J by 4 bases, leaving 17 bases between them. The CDR3 contains 14 residues. The germline gives CDR1 SGHRS, CDR2 YFSETQ. The CDR3 bases are TGCGCCAGCGACCCTACAGGGTTCCGAGAGACCCAGTACTTC. Amino acids: CASDPTGFRETQYF. The variable domain in full, completed from reference TRBV5-1 and TRBJ2-5, reads KAGVTQTPRYLIKTRGQQVTLSCSPISGHRSVSWYQQTPGQGLQFLFEYFSETQRNKGNFPGRFSGRQFSNSRSEMNVSTLELGDSALYLCASDPTGFRETQYFGPGTRLLVL.

The chain has TRBV6-5 and TRBJ1-1, with TRBD1 as a possible D gene (6 bases). The germline V gene has CDR1 MNHEY and CDR2 SVGAGI. The CDR3 extends over 13 amino acids. V gave up 4 bases and J gave up 5 bases, with 11 bases separating them. This CDR3 reads CASSSGVDTEAFF. CDR3 bases: TGTGCCAGCAGTTCAGGGGTTGATACTGAAGCTTTCTTT.

This clone appeared a few times. V and J are TRBV6-5 and TRBJ1-2; D is uncertain. The germline V gene has CDR1 MNHEY and CDR2 SVGAGI. The CDR3 loop spans 15 amino acids. The ends were cut back, 0 bases at V and 4 bases at J, with 12 bases in the middle. The CDR3 sequence is CASSYSPVGSYGYTF. The CDR3 region has the DNA TGTGCCAGCAGTTACTCGCCGGTGGGAAGCTATGGCTACACCTTC.

The rearrangement joins TRBV24-1 to TRBJ2-2; D is perhaps TRBD2 (6 bases). The germline CDR1 and CDR2 sequences are KGHDR and SFDVKD. Deletions cut 5 bases from V and 5 bases from J, with 11 bases between. The CDR3 consists of 14 residues. The DNA for the CDR3 is TGTGCCACCAGTGGGGCAGGGAGGACCGGGGAGCTGTTTTTT. This codes for CATSGAGRTGELFF.